This note documents a single T cell receptor beta chain sequence. Trimming cost V 4 bases and J 1 base; bases outside gene matches: 15. Germline V gene sequence: CDR1 SQVTM, CDR2 ANQGSEA. This CDR3 is built from 17 residues. This entry belongs to a study of regulatory T cells in long-lasting Graves disease. Time point given: persistent/refractory GD, antithyroid drugs over 5 years with positive TRAb. Extracted RNA from PBMCs served as the source of the TCR library. For TCR beta, libraries came from iRepertoire HTBI primers and Arm-PCR of CDR3 regions. TCRdb reanalysed the multiplex PCR reads using MiXCR and keeps one entry per CDR3 protein. The sample includes some 340,000 distinct CDR3 sequences, approximately 23% of them seen just once.

The sequencing used peripheral blood mononuclear cells (PBMCs), collected when the disease was refractory, from a patient treated with antithyroid drugs. This receptor was obtained from a woman aged 40 to 55 with Graves disease. J is TRBJ1-1 and V is TRBV29-1, with 7 bases matching TRBD1. The CDR3 DNA follows: TGCAGCGTTGTTTTGTGGATGGGACAGACATCGAACACTGAAGCTTTCTTT. This encodes CSVVLWMGQTSNTEAFF. The full variable domain, in which reference TRBV29-1 and TRBJ1-1 provide the parts outside the CDR3, is SAVISQKPSRDICQRGTSLTIQCQVDSQVTMMFWYRQQPGQSLTLIATANQGSEATYESGFVIDKFPISRPNLTFSTLTVSNMSPEDSSIYLCSVVLWMGQTSNTEAFFGQGTRLTVV.